These 27 T cell receptor beta chains came from one sample sequenced in a study of blood T cell repertoires in COVID-19. The repertoire was sequenced with immunoSEQ multiplex PCR; TCRdb's copy has only in-frame clones and lacks some. There are 230,000 or so clones in the sample; around 85% occur only once, and about 5% lies in the top ten. Material: peripheral blood. Every receptor here comes from a human donor in a cohort sampled during active COVID-19.

This clone turned up a few times. The genes are TRBV4-3 and TRBJ2-3; D remains unclear. This CDR3 has 17 residues. CDR1 LGHNA and CDR2 YSLEER come from the germline V gene. Trimming took 0 bases from V and 2 from J, leaving 15 bases between them. The CDR3 sequence is CASSQERYGASTDTQYF. The CDR3 DNA sequence: TGCGCCAGCAGCCAAGAGCGGTACGGCGCCTCCACAGATACGCAGTATTTT.

This sequence joins TRBV5-6 and TRBJ2-7; TRBD1 agrees at 10 bases. This CDR3 is built from 14 residues. V gave up 4 bases and J gave up 2 bases; unmatched junction bases: 3. Germline loops: CDR1 SGHDT, CDR2 YYEEEE. CDR3 region: CASSLGTGAYEQYF. The CDR3 DNA reads TGTGCCAGCAGCCTGGGGACAGGGGCCTACGAGCAGTACTTC.

The chain carries TRBV19 and TRBJ2-7, with 13 bases fitting TRBD2. Trimming removed 5 bases from V and 4 bases from J; junction bases left unmatched: 5. CDR1 LNHDA and CDR2 SQIVND come from the germline V gene (reference sequence). CDR3 length: 15 amino acids. CDR3 protein: CASSRTSGSQYEQYF. CDR3 coding DNA: TGTGCCAGTAGTCGGACTAGCGGGAGTCAGTACGAGCAGTACTTC.

The chain recombines TRBV5-1 with TRBJ2-7; 11 bases match TRBD1. This CDR3 spans 16 amino acids. Per germline, CDR1 SGHRS and CDR2 YFSETQ. With V trimmed by 4 bases and J by 1 base, 7 bases remained unmatched. The CDR3 region has the DNA TGCGCCAGCAGCGCGGGGGGACAGGGGGTTTCCTACGAGCAGTACTTC. Its protein is CASSAGGQGVSYEQYF.

This chain links TRBV29-1 with TRBJ2-3; TRBD1 matches at 7 bases. This CDR3 is built from 16 residues. The germline V gene encodes CDR1 SQVTM and CDR2 ANQGSEA. The V and J ends lost 2 bases and 3 bases, in that order; junction bases with no gene match: 11. In DNA form, the CDR3 reads TGCAGCGTTGAATTGACAAGGGGGCTATCGACAGATACGCAGTATTTT. It encodes CSVELTRGLSTDTQYF.

The V gene is TRBV13, the J gene TRBJ2-7; 12 bases match TRBD2. Germline CDR1 PRHDT, CDR2 FYEKMQ (reference sequence). The V gene end was trimmed by 5 bases and the J gene end by 5 bases; junction bases not matched to a gene: 7. The CDR3 has 15 amino acids. This chain's CDR3 is CASSPRLAGEDEQYF. In DNA, the CDR3 is TGTGCCAGCAGCCCCCGACTAGCGGGAGAGGACGAGCAGTACTTC. Full variable domain (remainder filled in from reference TRBV13 and TRBJ2-7): AAGVIQSPRHLIKEKRETATLKCYPIPRHDTVYWYQQGPGQDPQFLISFYEKMQSDKGSIPDRFSAQQFSDYHSELNMSSLELGDSALYFCASSPRLAGEDEQYFGPGTRLTVT.

The CDR3 DNA follows: TGCGCCAGCAGTCCCCGGGAGGAGGCAGGACCCCTCTACTACGAGCAGTACTTC. Translation gives CASSPREEAGPLYYEQYF. The genes are TRBV23-1 and TRBJ2-7; 7 nucleotides align to TRBD2. TRBV23-1 is an ORF; its function is uncertain. Germline trimming cut 4 bases from V and 3 bases from J; bases unmatched to any gene: 18. This CDR3 is built from 18 residues.

This clone was recorded only once. The chain recombines TRBV29-1 with TRBJ2-7; D gene uncertain. The V end lost 5 bases, the J end lost 3 bases, and 8 bases lay between the germline ends. Germline-derived CDR1 and CDR2 are SQVTM and ANQGSEA. This CDR3 is built from 11 residues. The CDR3 DNA sequence: TGCAGCGTTACTATACTCTACGAGCAGTACTTC. Its protein product is CSVTILYEQYF.

This clone has only one observation. The gene calls are TRBV2 and TRBJ2-1, with a tentative D call TRBD2 (6 bases). Germline V lookup: CDR1 SNHLY, CDR2 FYNNEI. Trimming took 1 base from V and 5 from J, leaving 12 bases between them. This CDR3 is built from 15 residues. The CDR3 sequence: CASSEGLRGNNEQFF. The DNA of the CDR3 is TGTGCCAGCAGTGAAGGTTTGCGGGGAAACAATGAGCAGTTCTTC.

V is TRBV7-9 and J is TRBJ2-7, with no clear D. There are 16 residues in the CDR3. V lost 4 bases, J lost 3 bases, and 19 bases lay in between. CDR1 is SEHNR and CDR2 is FQNEAQ in the germline V gene (reference sequence). CDR3 DNA sequence: TGTGCCAGCAGCTCGGCGACCGGAGCTATCTTCTACGAGCAGTACTTC. It yields the protein CASSSATGAIFYEQYF.

The CDR3 nucleotides read TGTGCCACCAGTGATACAGGAGGGGAGACCCAGTACTTC. Its translation is CATSDTGGETQYF. The chain carries TRBV24-1 and TRBJ2-5; a possible D gene is TRBD2 (6 bases). Trimming took off 3 bases at V and 5 bases at J, with 9 bases between the two ends. Germline assignment: CDR1 KGHDR and CDR2 SFDVKD. The CDR3 covers 13 residues.

This chain links TRBV18 with TRBJ2-7, with a possible D match to TRBD2 (5 bases). From germline, CDR1 is KGHSH and CDR2 LQKENI. The V end lost 6 bases, the J end lost 2 bases, and 11 bases lay between the germline ends. The CDR3 spans 13 residues. The CDR3 DNA is TGTGCCAGCTCTCCGACTATGACCTACGAGCAGTACTTC. This sequence encodes CASSPTMTYEQYF.

The chain employs TRBV27 and TRBJ2-5; D uncertain. CDR3 size: 15 residues. The ends were cut back, 0 bases at V and 1 base at J, with 9 bases in the middle. Per the germline V gene, CDR1 is MNHEY and CDR2 is SMNVEV (reference sequence). The CDR3 bases are TGTGCCAGCAGTTTATCACACCCCTTCCAAGAGACCCAGTACTTC. Amino acid sequence: CASSLSHPFQETQYF.

V gene TRBV13 combines with J gene TRBJ1-1, with D perhaps matching TRBD1 (6 bases). V lost 5 bases to trimming and J lost 0 bases, with 7 bases between them. The CDR3 sequence is 13 residues long. In germline, CDR1 is PRHDT, CDR2 FYEKMQ (reference sequence). The CDR3 is CASSQGMNTEAFF. In DNA, the CDR3 is TGTGCCAGCAGCCAGGGGATGAACACTGAAGCTTTCTTT.

The chain recombines TRBV11-2 with TRBJ2-7; 7 bases are shared with TRBD2. The CDR3 has 16 residues. The germline V gene has CDR1 SGHAT and CDR2 FQNNGV. J lost 3 bases, V lost 3 bases, and 11 bases had no gene match. CDR3 protein: CASSLTWGGEYYEQYF. CDR3 nucleotide sequence: TGTGCCAGCAGCTTGACCTGGGGGGGGGAATACTACGAGCAGTACTTC.

This clone was found many times. The chain uses TRBV29-1 and TRBJ2-1; 9 nucleotides match TRBD1. Germline CDR1 is SQVTM and CDR2 is ANQGSEA. The CDR3 contains 20 residues. V shed 6 bases, J shed 6 bases, and the junction held 27 bases outside the gene matches. The CDR3 sequence is CSVRPNPGQGVRRVSNEQFF. The DNA of the CDR3 is TGCAGCGTCAGACCCAACCCGGGACAGGGAGTACGAAGAGTATCCAATGAGCAGTTCTTC.

J is TRBJ1-4 and V is TRBV28; D remains unclear. Germline CDR1 reads MDHEN; CDR2 reads SYDVKM. The CDR3 is 15 amino acids. V lost 1 base, J lost 8 bases, and 14 bases lay in between. CDR3 loop: CASSLSRGPGEKLFF. CDR3 nucleotides: TGTGCCAGCAGTTTATCACGTGGCCCGGGGGAAAAACTGTTTTTT.

In its sample, this clone was seen a few times. The rearrangement uses TRBV28 and TRBJ1-2; D uncertain. This CDR3 spans 14 amino acids. Germline lookup yields CDR1 MDHEN and CDR2 SYDVKM. V was pared by 3 bases and J by 8 bases, with 16 bases between. The CDR3 bases are TGTGCCAGCAGTTTTCCCCTTGAGGAGGTCGGCTACACCTTC. As protein: CASSFPLEEVGYTF.

In this sample, this clone turned up once. The genes are TRBV13 and TRBJ2-2; D gene unclear. Germline V gene lookup returns CDR1 PRHDT and CDR2 FYEKMQ (reference sequence). Trimming took off 2 bases at V and 4 bases at J, with 14 bases between the two ends. The CDR3 is made up of 16 amino acids. The CDR3 here is CASSLSLVYSTGELFF. Here the CDR3 DNA reads TGTGCCAGCAGCTTAAGTCTAGTCTATAGCACCGGGGAGCTGTTTTTT.

There are a few counts of this clone. The V call is TRBV28, the J call TRBJ2-7; D is ambiguous. This CDR3 region has 15 residues. The V and J ends lost 2 bases and 3 bases respectively, with 14 bases between them. CDR1 and CDR2 (germline): MDHEN, SYDVKM. The CDR3, as DNA: TGTGCCAGCAGTTTAGGTGCCATATCGGTCTACGAGCAGTACTTC. Its protein is CASSLGAISVYEQYF.

The DNA for the CDR3 is TGTGCCAGCTCACTAACGACAGGGCGTACGGAAAAACTGTTTTTT. Its translation: CASSLTTGRTEKLFF. V gene TRBV18 combines with J gene TRBJ1-4; 7 bases map to TRBD1. In germline, CDR1 is KGHSH, CDR2 LQKENI. The CDR3 has 15 amino acids. After removal of 4 bases from V and 8 bases from J, the junction contained 10 bases not matched to a gene. The full variable domain, rest sourced from reference TRBV18 and TRBJ1-4, is NAGVMQNPRHLVRRRGQEARLRCSPMKGHSHVYWYRQLPEEGLKFMVYLQKENIIDESGMPKERFSAEFPKEGPSILRIQQVVRGDSAAYFCASSLTTGRTEKLFFGSGTQLSVL.

This clone was detected once. The genes are TRBV30 and TRBJ2-1, with 7 bases fitting TRBD2. The V and J ends lost 6 bases and 0 bases, in that order; junction bases with no gene match: 5. The CDR3 spans 14 residues. Germline V gene sequence: CDR1 GTSNPN, CDR2 SVGIG (reference sequence). For the CDR3, the DNA is TGTGCCTGCACCGGCGGGAGCTCCTACAATGAGCAGTTCTTC. Its translation: CACTGGSSYNEQFF.

The chain combines TRBV3-1 (or the pseudogene TRBV3-2) with TRBJ2-3, with 11 positions matching TRBD2. The germline V gene encodes CDR1 LGHDT and CDR2 YNNKEL (reference sequence). With 0 bases clipped from V and 4 bases from J, the junction kept 12 bases outside the gene matches. The CDR3 totals 19 residues. CDR3 loop: CASSQDDRASGRSADTQYF. The DNA of the CDR3 is TGTGCCAGCAGCCAAGATGATAGGGCTAGCGGGAGGTCAGCAGATACGCAGTATTTT.

The chain joins TRBV5-6 to TRBJ2-2; D might be TRBD1 (5 bases). V was trimmed by 4 bases and J by 4 bases, leaving 17 bases between them. The CDR3 is 16 amino acids. The V gene's germline CDR1 is SGHDT and CDR2 YYEEEE. The CDR3 region is CASSDLGRQGTGELFF. The DNA for the CDR3 is TGTGCCAGCAGCGACCTGGGCCGTCAGGGCACCGGGGAGCTGTTTTTT.

CDR3 protein: CASSQDRGLNYGYTF. The CDR3 nucleotides read TGTGCCAGCAGCCAAGATAGGGGGCTTAACTATGGCTACACCTTC. The chain is built from TRBV3-1 (or the pseudogene TRBV3-2) and TRBJ1-2; the match to TRBD1 covers 7 bases. The CDR3 totals 15 residues. Looked up from germline, CDR1 is LGHDT and CDR2 is YNNKEL (reference sequence). With 0 bases clipped from V and 1 base from J, the junction kept 2 bases outside the gene matches.

This clone has a single count. The chain employs TRBV15 and TRBJ2-7; TRBD1 aligns across 9 bases. Germline CDR1 LNHNV, CDR2 YYDKDF (reference sequence). J lost 2 bases, V lost 5 bases, and 7 bases had no gene match. The CDR3 length is 15 residues. The CDR3 sequence is CATSGQDRGPYEQYF. The CDR3 DNA reads TGTGCCACCAGCGGACAGGACAGGGGCCCCTACGAGCAGTACTTC.

This chain connects TRBV28 to TRBJ2-7, with 7 bases identical to TRBD2. Trimming took 5 bases from V and 1 from J; bases not matched to a gene: 2. CDR1 MDHEN and CDR2 SYDVKM come from the germline V gene. The CDR3 is 13 amino acids. The CDR3 sequence: CASSAGGSYEQYF. In nucleotides, the CDR3 is TGTGCCAGCAGTGCCGGGGGGTCCTACGAGCAGTACTTC.